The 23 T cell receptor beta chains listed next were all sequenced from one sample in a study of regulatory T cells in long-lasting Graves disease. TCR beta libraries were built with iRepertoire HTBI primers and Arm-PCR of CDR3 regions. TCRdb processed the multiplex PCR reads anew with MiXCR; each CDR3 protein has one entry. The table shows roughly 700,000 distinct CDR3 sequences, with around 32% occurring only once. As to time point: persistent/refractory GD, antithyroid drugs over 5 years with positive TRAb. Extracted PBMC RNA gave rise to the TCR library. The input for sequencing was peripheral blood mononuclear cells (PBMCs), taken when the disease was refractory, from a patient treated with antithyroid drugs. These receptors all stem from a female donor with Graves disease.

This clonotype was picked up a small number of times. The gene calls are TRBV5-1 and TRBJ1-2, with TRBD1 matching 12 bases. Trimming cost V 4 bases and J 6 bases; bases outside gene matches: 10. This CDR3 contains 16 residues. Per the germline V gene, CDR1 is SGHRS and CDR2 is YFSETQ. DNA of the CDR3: TGCGCCAGCAGCGCCAAAAGGGACAGGGGGCCTCATGGCTACACCTTC. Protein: CASSAKRDRGPHGYTF. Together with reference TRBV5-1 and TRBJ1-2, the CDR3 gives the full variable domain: KAGVTQTPRYLIKTRGQQVTLSCSPISGHRSVSWYQQTPGQGLQFLFEYFSETQRNKGNFPGRFSGRQFSNSRSEMNVSTLELGDSALYLCASSAKRDRGPHGYTFGSGTRLTVV.

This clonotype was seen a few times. CDR3 sequence (DNA): TGTGCCAGCAGCTTAGAGTCGTCCCGGGTCACTCAGCCCCAGCATTTT. Protein sequence: CASSLESSRVTQPQHF. This chain connects TRBV7-8 to TRBJ1-5; D not resolved. The CDR3 is 16 amino acids. V shed 1 base and J shed 6 bases, with 16 bases lying between them. Germline CDR1 reads SGHVS; CDR2 reads FQNEAQ. The variable domain in full, completed from reference TRBV7-8 and TRBJ1-5, reads GAGVSQSPRYKVAKRGQDVALRCDPISGHVSLFWYQQALGQGPEFLTYFQNEAQLDKSGLPSDRFFAERPEGSVSTLKIQRTQQEDSAVYLCASSLESSRVTQPQHFGDGTRLSIL.

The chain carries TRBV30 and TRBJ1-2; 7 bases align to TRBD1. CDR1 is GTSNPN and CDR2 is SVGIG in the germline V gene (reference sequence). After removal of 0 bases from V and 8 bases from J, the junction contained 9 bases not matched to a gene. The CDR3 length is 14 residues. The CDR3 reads CAWSVKGAGRGYTF. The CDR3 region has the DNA TGTGCCTGGAGTGTAAAGGGGGCCGGGAGAGGCTACACCTTC.

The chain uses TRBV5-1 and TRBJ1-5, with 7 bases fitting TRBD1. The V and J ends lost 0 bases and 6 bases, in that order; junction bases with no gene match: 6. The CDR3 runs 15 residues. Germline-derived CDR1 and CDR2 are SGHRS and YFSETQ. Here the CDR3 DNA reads TGCGCCAGCAGCTTGGCAGGGGGAGGTAGTCAGCCCCAGCATTTT. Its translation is CASSLAGGGSQPQHF.

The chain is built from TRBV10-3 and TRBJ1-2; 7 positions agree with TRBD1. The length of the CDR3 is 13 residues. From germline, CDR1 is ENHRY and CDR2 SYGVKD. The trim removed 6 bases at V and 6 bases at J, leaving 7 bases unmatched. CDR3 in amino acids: CAISLTGRHGYTF. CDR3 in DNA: TGTGCCATCAGCTTGACAGGGCGACATGGCTACACCTTC.

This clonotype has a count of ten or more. The CDR3 spells CASSLGGAVGTEAFF. CDR3 DNA: TGTGCCAGCAGCTTAGGGGGGGCGGTTGGCACTGAAGCTTTCTTT. The V gene is TRBV11-2, the J gene TRBJ1-1, with D possibly TRBD1 on 6 matching bases. V was cut by 1 base and J by 4 bases, with 13 bases left in between. Germline assignment: CDR1 SGHAT and CDR2 FQNNGV. The CDR3 has 15 residues.

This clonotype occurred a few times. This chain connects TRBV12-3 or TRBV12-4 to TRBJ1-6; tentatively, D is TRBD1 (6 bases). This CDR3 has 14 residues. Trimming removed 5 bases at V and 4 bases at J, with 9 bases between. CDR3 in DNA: TGTGCCAGCAGTCGACAGGATTATAATTCACCCCTCCACTTT. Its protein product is CASSRQDYNSPLHF.

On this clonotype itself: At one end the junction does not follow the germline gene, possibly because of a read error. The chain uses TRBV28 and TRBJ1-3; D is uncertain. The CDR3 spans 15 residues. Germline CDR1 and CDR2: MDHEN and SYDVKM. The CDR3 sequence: CAGSPPPEAGNTIYF. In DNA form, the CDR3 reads TGTGCCGGCAGTCCCCCCCCCGAAGCCGGAAACACCATATATTTT.

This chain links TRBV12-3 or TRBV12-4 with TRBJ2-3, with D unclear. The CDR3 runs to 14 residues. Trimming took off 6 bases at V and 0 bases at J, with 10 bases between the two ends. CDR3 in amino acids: CASSWGSSTDTQYF. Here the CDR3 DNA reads TGTGCCAGCAGCTGGGGATCTAGCACAGATACGCAGTATTTT.

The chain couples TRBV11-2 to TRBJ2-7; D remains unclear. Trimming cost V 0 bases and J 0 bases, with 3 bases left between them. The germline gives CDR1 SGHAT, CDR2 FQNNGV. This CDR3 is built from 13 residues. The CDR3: CASSLDHSYEQYF. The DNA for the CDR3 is TGTGCCAGCAGCTTAGACCACTCCTACGAGCAGTACTTC.

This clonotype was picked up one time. CDR3 nucleotides: TGTGCCAGCAGCGTCGCAGACCCGAACTCCTACGAGCAGTACTTC. Translating gives CASSVADPNSYEQYF. V is TRBV9 and J is TRBJ2-7, with D hard to call. Germline loops: CDR1 SGDLS, CDR2 YYNGEE. The CDR3 has 15 amino acids. V was clipped by 2 bases and J by 0 bases, with 12 bases between them.

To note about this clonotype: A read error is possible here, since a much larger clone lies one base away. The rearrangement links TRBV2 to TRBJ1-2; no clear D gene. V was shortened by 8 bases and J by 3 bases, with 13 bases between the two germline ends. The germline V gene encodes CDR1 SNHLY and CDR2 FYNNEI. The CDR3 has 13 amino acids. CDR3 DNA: TGTGCCAGCGGTGGTCGGGGATACTATGGCTACACCTTC. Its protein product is CASGGRGYYGYTF.

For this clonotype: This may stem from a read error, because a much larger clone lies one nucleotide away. The CDR3 nucleotides are TGTGCCAGCAGCTTAACGATGGGCGGGAACACTGAAGCTTCCTTT. Its translation is CASSLTMGGNTEASF. This sequence joins TRBV7-9 and TRBJ1-1, with unresolved D. The germline gives CDR1 SEHNR, CDR2 FQNEAQ (reference sequence). There are 15 residues in the CDR3.

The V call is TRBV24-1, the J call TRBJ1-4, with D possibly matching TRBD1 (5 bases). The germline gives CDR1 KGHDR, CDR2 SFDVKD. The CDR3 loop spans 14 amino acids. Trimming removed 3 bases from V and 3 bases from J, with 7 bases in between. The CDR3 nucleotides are TGTGCCACCAGTGATGGGGACCCTAATGAAAAACTGTTTTTT. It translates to CATSDGDPNEKLFF.

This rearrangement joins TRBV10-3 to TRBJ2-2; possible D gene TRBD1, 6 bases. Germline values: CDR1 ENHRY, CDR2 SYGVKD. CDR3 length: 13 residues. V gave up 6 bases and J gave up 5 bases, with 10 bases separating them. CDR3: CAIRKQGTGELFF. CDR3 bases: TGTGCCATCAGGAAACAGGGAACCGGGGAGCTGTTTTTT.

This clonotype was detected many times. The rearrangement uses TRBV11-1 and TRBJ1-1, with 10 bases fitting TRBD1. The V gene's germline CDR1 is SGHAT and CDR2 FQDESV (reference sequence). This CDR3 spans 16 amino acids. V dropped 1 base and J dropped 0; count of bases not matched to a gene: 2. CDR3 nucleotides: TGTGCCAGCAGCTTAGGGACAGGGGGAATGAACACTGAAGCTTTCTTT. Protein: CASSLGTGGMNTEAFF.

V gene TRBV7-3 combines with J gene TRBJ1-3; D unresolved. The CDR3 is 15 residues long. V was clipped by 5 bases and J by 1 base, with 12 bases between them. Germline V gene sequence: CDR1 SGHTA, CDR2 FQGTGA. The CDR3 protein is CASSVRGGSGNTIYF. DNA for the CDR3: TGTGCCAGCAGCGTACGGGGTGGTTCTGGAAACACCATATATTTT.

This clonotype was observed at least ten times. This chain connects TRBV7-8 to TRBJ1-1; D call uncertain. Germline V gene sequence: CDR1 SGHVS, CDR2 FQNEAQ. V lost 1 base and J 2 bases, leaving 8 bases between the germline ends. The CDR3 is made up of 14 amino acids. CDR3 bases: TGTGCCAGCAGCTTAGGACAAGATAACACTGAAGCTTTCTTT. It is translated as CASSLGQDNTEAFF.

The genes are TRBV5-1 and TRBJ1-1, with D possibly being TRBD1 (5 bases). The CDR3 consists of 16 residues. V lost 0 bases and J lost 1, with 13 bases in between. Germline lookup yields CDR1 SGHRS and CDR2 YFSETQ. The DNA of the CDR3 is TGCGCCAGCAGCTTGGAGTTATGGGGGAGGAACACTGAAGCTTTCTTT. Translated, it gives CASSLELWGRNTEAFF.

The CDR3 protein is CASSSTTATNIQYF. The CDR3 region has the DNA TGCGCCAGCAGCTCAACGACAGCCACCAACATTCAGTACTTC. The V and J genes are TRBV5-1 and TRBJ2-4, with D possibly being TRBD1 (5 bases). The CDR3 consists of 14 residues. The V end lost 3 bases, the J end lost 7 bases, and 14 bases lay between the germline ends. From germline, CDR1 is SGHRS and CDR2 YFSETQ. The variable domain in full, completed from reference TRBV5-1 and TRBJ2-4, reads KAGVTQTPRYLIKTRGQQVTLSCSPISGHRSVSWYQQTPGQGLQFLFEYFSETQRNKGNFPGRFSGRQFSNSRSEMNVSTLELGDSALYLCASSSTTATNIQYFGAGTRLSVL.

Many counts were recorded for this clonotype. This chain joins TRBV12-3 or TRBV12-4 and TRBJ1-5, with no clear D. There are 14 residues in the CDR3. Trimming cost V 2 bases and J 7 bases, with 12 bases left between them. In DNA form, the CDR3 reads TGTGCCAGCAGTTTAATGGGGATTGGCCAGCCCCAGCATTTT. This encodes CASSLMGIGQPQHF.

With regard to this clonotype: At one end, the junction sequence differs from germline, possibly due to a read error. The CDR3, as DNA: TGTACCAGCAGTTTCGGCCTAGCGGGAGTTTACGAGCAGTACTTC. It is translated as CTSSFGLAGVYEQYF. The chain employs TRBV27 and TRBJ2-7; TRBD2 matches at 10 bases. Germline V gives CDR1 MNHEY, CDR2 SMNVEV (reference sequence). The CDR3 totals 15 residues.

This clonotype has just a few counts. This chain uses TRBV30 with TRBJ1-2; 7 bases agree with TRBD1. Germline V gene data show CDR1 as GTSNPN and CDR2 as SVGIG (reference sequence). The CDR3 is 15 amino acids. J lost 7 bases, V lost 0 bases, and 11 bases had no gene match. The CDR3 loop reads CAWSVLAPGQSGYTF. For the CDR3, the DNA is TGTGCCTGGAGTGTACTAGCCCCGGGACAGAGTGGCTACACCTTC.